Listed below are T cell receptor beta chains from one sample, sequenced in a study of PD-1 blockade in classical Hodgkin lymphoma. The assay was immunoSEQ multiplex PCR, and TCRdb's table has in-frame clones only and misses some. The data hold about 8,200 clones, with 86% observed a single time. The source material was CD8+ T cells from blood, sampled at baseline. The receptors originated from a human donor with classical Hodgkin lymphoma. The CDR3 runs from the conserved cysteine through the conserved F or W. The order of the fields is J gene, D gene, V gene, clone size, CDR3 protein, CDR3 DNA. D genes are given only for firm matches. The size field is filled for only some rows; it gives once, few, many or a size class.

j_gene: TRBJ2-1; d_gene: TRBD2; v_gene: TRBV7-9; abundance: NA; CDR3aa: CASSQAGAWGQFF; CDR3nt: TGTGCCAGCAGCCAAGCGGGGGCTTGGGGGCAGTTCTTC
j_gene: TRBJ2-7; d_gene: TRBD2; v_gene: TRBV19; abundance: NA; CDR3aa: CASSILAGDYEQYF; CDR3nt: TGTGCCAGTAGTATACTAGCGGGAGACTACGAGCAGTACTTC
j_gene: TRBJ2-1; d_gene: TRBD2; v_gene: TRBV27; abundance: NA; CDR3aa: CASSFGTSGGDEQFF; CDR3nt: TGTGCCAGCAGTTTCGGGACTAGCGGGGGTGATGAGCAGTTCTTC
j_gene: TRBJ1-2; d_gene: TRBD1; v_gene: TRBV11-2; abundance: few; CDR3aa: CASSQGQYYGYTF; CDR3nt: TGTGCCAGCAGCCAGGGACAGTATTATGGCTACACCTTC
j_gene: TRBJ2-1; d_gene: NA; v_gene: TRBV11-2; abundance: NA; CDR3aa: CAVQGQSSYNEQFF; CDR3nt: TGTGCCGTTCAAGGGCAGAGCTCCTACAATGAGCAGTTCTTC
j_gene: TRBJ2-1; d_gene: TRBD1; v_gene: TRBV5-8; abundance: NA; CDR3aa: CASSLGQGRNEQFF; CDR3nt: TGTGCCAGCAGCCTCGGACAGGGTAGGAATGAGCAGTTCTTC
j_gene: TRBJ2-1; d_gene: NA; v_gene: TRBV28; abundance: NA; CDR3aa: CASSLTAFINEQFF; CDR3nt: TGTGCCAGCAGTTTGACAGCCTTTATCAATGAGCAGTTCTTC
j_gene: TRBJ2-7; d_gene: TRBD2; v_gene: TRBV5-1; abundance: NA; CDR3aa: CASSWGGLDEQYF; CDR3nt: TGCGCCAGCAGCTGGGGCGGACTAGACGAGCAGTACTTC
j_gene: TRBJ2-1; d_gene: TRBD1; v_gene: TRBV7-6; abundance: NA; CDR3aa: CASSQITGTGGNEQFF; CDR3nt: TGTGCCAGCAGCCAAATCACCGGGACAGGGGGGAATGAGCAGTTCTTC
j_gene: TRBJ2-7; d_gene: TRBD2; v_gene: TRBV19; abundance: NA; CDR3aa: CASSMGLAGGTYEQYF; CDR3nt: TGTGCCAGTAGTATGGGACTAGCGGGGGGAACCTACGAGCAGTACTTC
j_gene: TRBJ1-2; d_gene: TRBD1; v_gene: TRBV7-9; abundance: few; CDR3aa: CASSSGTGRVQGYTF; CDR3nt: TGTGCCAGCAGCTCCGGGACAGGGAGAGTGCAGGGCTACACCTTC
j_gene: TRBJ1-6; d_gene: NA; v_gene: TRBV5-1; abundance: NA; CDR3aa: CASSLRPTGGTEPGTYNSPLHF; CDR3nt: TGCGCCAGCAGCTTGCGGCCCACCGGGGGGACTGAGCCCGGGACCTATAATTCACCCCTCCACTTT
j_gene: TRBJ2-7; d_gene: NA; v_gene: TRBV6-6; abundance: NA; CDR3aa: CASSYTRLDEQYF; CDR3nt: TGTGCCAGCAGTTACACCCGGCTTGACGAGCAGTACTTC
j_gene: TRBJ2-2; d_gene: NA; v_gene: TRBV19; abundance: NA; CDR3aa: CASSIAGVGTGELFF; CDR3nt: TGTGCCAGTAGTATAGCGGGAGTTGGAACCGGGGAGCTGTTTTTT
j_gene: TRBJ2-5; d_gene: NA; v_gene: TRBV5-1; abundance: NA; CDR3aa: CASSQTWGEGNNGNQETQYF; CDR3nt: TGCGCCAGCAGCCAGACGTGGGGGGAAGGGAATAATGGGAACCAAGAGACCCAGTACTTC
j_gene: TRBJ2-7; d_gene: TRBD1; v_gene: TRBV7-9; abundance: once; CDR3aa: CASSLATGGFDEQYF; CDR3nt: TGTGCCAGCAGCTTAGCGACAGGGGGCTTCGACGAGCAGTACTTC
j_gene: TRBJ1-1; d_gene: NA; v_gene: TRBV6-1; abundance: NA; CDR3aa: CASSEWGLMNTEAFF; CDR3nt: TGTGCCAGCAGTGAATGGGGATTAATGAACACTGAAGCTTTCTTT
j_gene: TRBJ1-6; d_gene: NA; v_gene: TRBV7-6; abundance: NA; CDR3aa: CASSLAGLPPLHF; CDR3nt: TGTGCCAGCAGCTTAGCGGGGCTCCCACCCCTCCACTTT